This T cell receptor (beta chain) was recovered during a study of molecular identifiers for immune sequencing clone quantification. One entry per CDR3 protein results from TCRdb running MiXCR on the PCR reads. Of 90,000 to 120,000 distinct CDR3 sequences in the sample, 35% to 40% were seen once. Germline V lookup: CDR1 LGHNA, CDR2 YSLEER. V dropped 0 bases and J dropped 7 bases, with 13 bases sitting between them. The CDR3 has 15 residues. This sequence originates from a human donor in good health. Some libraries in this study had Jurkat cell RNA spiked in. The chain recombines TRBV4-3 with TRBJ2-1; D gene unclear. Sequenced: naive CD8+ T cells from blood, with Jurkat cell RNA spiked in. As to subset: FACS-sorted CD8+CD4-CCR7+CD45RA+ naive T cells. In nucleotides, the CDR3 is TGCGCCAGCAGCCAAGATCGGGCCCGGTATAATGAGCAGTTCTTC. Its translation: CASSQDRARYNEQFF.